This TCR beta chain originates from a study of T-cell memory formation after mild COVID-19. Study context: TCR clusters were mostly confined to one donor each.

As for this clonotype: The antigen is undetermined.

Trimming removed 0 bases from V and 3 bases from J, with 12 bases in between. The CDR3 spans 15 residues. Germline CDR1 is SGHRS and CDR2 is YFSETQ. Study-level points and caveats: A second wave of clones peaked on day 37, and their SARS-CoV-2 specificity went unconfirmed. CD8+ contracting clones occupied EMRA, while CD4+ ones occupied mainly CM and EM.

Barcoded TCR alpha and TCR beta cDNA libraries with UMIs came from 5'RACE using constant-segment primers. TCRdb analysed the 5' RACE reads with MiXCR anew, one entry per CDR3 protein. The repertoire has some 300,000 distinct CDR3 sequences, 15% to 20% of them found once; the top ten carry roughly 21%. This receptor was identified in a man younger than 30 who had mild COVID-19 (a few samples of this study predate the infection). Cell type and time point are not known. The specimen was PBMCs or a T cell subset sorted from them (not recorded which). The J gene is TRBJ1-1, the V gene TRBV5-1, with D possibly matching TRBD1 (5 bases). In nucleotides, the CDR3 is TGCGCCAGCAGCTTGGCCGCGGGGCGGTACACTGAAGCTTTCTTT. Translation: CASSLAAGRYTEAFF.